The 19 T cell receptor beta chains below all came from one sample that was sequenced in a study of T cell responses to AZD1222 COVID-19 vaccine. Profiling relied on immunoSEQ multiplex PCR, and the TCRdb table lists in-frame clones only, not all of them. The table has approximately 100,000 clones, 90% to 95% seen once. Here the sequenced sample was peripheral blood, taken on day 0 of AZD1222 vaccination. All receptors come from an adult in good health.

The chain employs TRBV28 and TRBJ2-7, with 7 nucleotides matching TRBD2. The CDR3 runs 13 residues. CDR1 is MDHEN and CDR2 is SYDVKM in the germline V gene. The V segment lost 10 bases and the J segment 2 bases; nucleotides outside the gene matches: 8. CDR3 nucleotide sequence: TGTGCCACACGAATCGGGACTACCTACGAGCAGTACTTC. It encodes CATRIGTTYEQYF.

The chain carries TRBV27 and TRBJ1-1; no reliable D call. The germline CDR1 and CDR2 sequences are MNHEY and SMNVEV (reference sequence). V was cut by 0 bases and J by 7 bases, with 9 bases left in between. This CDR3 region has 13 residues. DNA for the CDR3: TGTGCCAGCAGTTTATCTGGCAGGAGTGAAGCTTTCTTT. Translation: CASSLSGRSEAFF.

The chain uses TRBV29-1 and TRBJ2-1; 7 positions match TRBD1. With 7 bases clipped from V and 7 bases from J, the junction kept 13 bases outside the gene matches. Germline V gene lookup returns CDR1 SQVTM and CDR2 ANQGSEA. This CDR3 region has 14 residues. The CDR3 sequence is CSACRDSTLNEQFF. In nucleotides, the CDR3 is TGCAGCGCCTGCCGGGACAGCACACTAAATGAGCAGTTCTTC.

This clone was counted once. V and J are TRBV9 and TRBJ2-7; TRBD1 agrees at 8 bases. Germline CDR1 and CDR2: SGDLS and YYNGEE. The CDR3 contains 12 residues. V was pared by 4 bases and J by 6 bases, with 3 bases of the junction left unmatched. The DNA for the CDR3 is TGTGCCAGCAGCAGACAGGGGACCGAGCAGTACTTC. Translating it yields CASSRQGTEQYF.

The CDR3 nucleotides read TGTGCCAGCAGTTTATATGGCGGGAGCTCCTACAATGAGCAGTTCTTC. The encoded protein is CASSLYGGSSYNEQFF. This chain connects TRBV28 to TRBJ2-1; 7 nucleotides match TRBD2. Germline V gene sequence: CDR1 MDHEN, CDR2 SYDVKM. Trimming took 1 base from V and 0 from J; bases not matched to a gene: 3. The CDR3 spans 16 residues.

The V gene is TRBV6-2 or TRBV6-3, the J gene TRBJ1-3; D is unclear. The V gene's germline CDR1 is MNHEY and CDR2 SVGEGT. The CDR3 contains 14 residues. Trimming pared 4 bases from V and 9 bases from J, leaving 16 bases between. For the CDR3, the DNA is TGTGCCAGCAGTTCAGACTGGATGATGATCACCATATATTTT. It codes for CASSSDWMMITIYF.

The chain combines TRBV18 with TRBJ1-1, with 8 bases identical to TRBD1. The CDR3 totals 14 residues. CDR1 and CDR2 from the germline V gene are KGHSH and LQKENI. V shed 6 bases, J shed 7 bases, and the junction held 10 bases outside the gene matches. CDR3 loop: CASSFGTGWIEAFF. The CDR3 DNA is TGTGCCAGCTCCTTTGGGACAGGCTGGATTGAAGCTTTCTTT.

The chain combines TRBV9 with TRBJ2-2; TRBD2 matches 7 bases. Germline V gene lookup returns CDR1 SGDLS and CDR2 YYNGEE. The CDR3 is 15 residues long. After removal of 3 bases from V and 3 bases from J, the junction contained 5 bases not matched to a gene. CDR3 nucleotide sequence: TGTGCCAGCAGCGGGAGCGGGACGTACACCGGGGAGCTGTTTTTT. Residues: CASSGSGTYTGELFF.

The V call is TRBV2, the J call TRBJ1-1; perhaps TRBD1 as D (5 bases). Germline loops: CDR1 SNHLY, CDR2 FYNNEI. This CDR3 region has 14 residues. The V gene lost 1 base and the J gene lost 6 bases, with 12 bases spanning the gap. CDR3 loop: CASSEVRVGAEAFF. The CDR3 region has the DNA TGTGCCAGCAGTGAAGTTCGCGTGGGGGCTGAAGCTTTCTTT.

The chain uses TRBV9 and TRBJ1-1; D may be TRBD1 (6 bases). This CDR3 has 15 amino acids. Germline values: CDR1 SGDLS, CDR2 YYNGEE. V was shortened by 1 base and J by 10 bases, with 20 bases between the two germline ends. The CDR3, as DNA: TGTGCCAGCAGCGTAATAGGACAGTTGAATAAGGGAGCTTTCTTT. As protein: CASSVIGQLNKGAFF.

This clone appeared once. The genes are TRBV6-5 and TRBJ1-6, with 7 positions matching TRBD1. CDR3 length: 12 amino acids. The germline V gene has CDR1 MNHEY and CDR2 SVGAGI. V trimming: 4 bases; J trimming: 18 bases; junction bases outside the gene matches: 9. This chain's CDR3 is CASSSRTGVDHF. CDR3 DNA sequence: TGTGCCAGCAGTTCGAGAACAGGGGTAGACCACTTT.

V and J are TRBV11-3 and TRBJ2-5, with D unresolved. The CDR3 sequence is 12 residues long. Germline V lookup: CDR1 SGHNT, CDR2 YENEEA. V lost 0 bases to trimming and J lost 9 bases, with 8 bases between them. The CDR3 region is CASSLDLASQYF. CDR3 DNA: TGTGCCAGCAGCTTAGATCTGGCATCCCAGTACTTC.

This clone was observed once. The CDR3 DNA reads as TGTGCCAGCAGTGAACAGGGGAGATATGGCTACACCTTC. It yields the protein CASSEQGRYGYTF. The genes are TRBV2 and TRBJ1-2; TRBD1 is a possible D gene (6 bases). Trimming cost V 2 bases and J 5 bases, with 9 bases left between them. The germline CDR1 and CDR2 sequences are SNHLY and FYNNEI. The CDR3 loop spans 13 amino acids.

The chain links TRBV5-6 to TRBJ2-7; D may be TRBD1 or TRBD2 (5 bases each). The CDR3 has 15 amino acids. Germline CDR1 reads SGHDT; CDR2 reads YYEEEE. The V end was cut by 0 bases, the J end by 0 bases, with 10 bases between. Here the CDR3 DNA reads TGTGCCAGCAGCTTGGGAGGGGCCTTCTCCTACGAGCAGTACTTC. As protein: CASSLGGAFSYEQYF. Full variable domain (outside the CDR3, taken from reference TRBV5-6 and TRBJ2-7): DAGVTQSPTHLIKTRGQQVTLRCSPKSGHDTVSWYQQALGQGPQFIFQYYEEEERQRGNFPDRFSGHQFPNYSSELNVNALLLGDSALYLCASSLGGAFSYEQYFGPGTRLTVT.

V gene TRBV7-6 combines with J gene TRBJ2-7, with 9 nucleotides matching TRBD2. The CDR3 consists of 13 residues. The ends lost 5 bases at V and 6 bases at J; junction bases unmatched: 5. Germline-derived CDR1 and CDR2 are SGHVS and FNYEAQ. The CDR3 nucleotides are TGTGCCAGCAGCCCCCGGACTAGCGCCGAGCAGTACTTC. Amino acid sequence: CASSPRTSAEQYF.

The chain combines TRBV6-1 with TRBJ1-6; unclear D gene. The germline gives CDR1 MNHNS, CDR2 SASEGT. V lost 1 base and J 3 bases, leaving 7 bases between the germline ends. The CDR3 spans 15 residues. The CDR3 sequence: CASSEGAGYNSPLHF. As DNA, the CDR3 is TGTGCCAGCAGTGAAGGGGCGGGCTATAATTCACCCCTCCACTTT.

This chain links TRBV3-1 (or the pseudogene TRBV3-2) with TRBJ1-2; perhaps TRBD1 as D (5 bases). The CDR3 has 13 amino acids. V lost 3 bases to trimming and J lost 8 bases, with 13 bases between them. Germline V gene lookup returns CDR1 LGHDT and CDR2 YNNKEL (reference sequence). DNA for the CDR3: TGTGCCAGCAGCCAGTCGGGGGTTGAGGGCTACACCTTC. Translating it yields CASSQSGVEGYTF.

The V gene is TRBV6-2 or TRBV6-3, the J gene TRBJ2-5; 8 bases align to TRBD2. The CDR3 is 16 amino acids. Germline V gene lookup returns CDR1 MNHEY and CDR2 SVGEGT. After removal of 0 bases from V and 4 bases from J, the junction contained 7 bases not matched to a gene. CDR3 in amino acids: CASSYSRRTSPETQYF. The CDR3 DNA follows: TGTGCCAGCAGTTACTCGAGGAGGACTAGCCCAGAGACCCAGTACTTC.

This clone was found once. This chain links TRBV19 with TRBJ1-1; the D gene is possibly TRBD1 (5 bases). The CDR3 length is 14 residues. Trimming removed 8 bases from V and 10 bases from J, with 23 bases in between. Per the germline V gene, CDR1 is LNHDA and CDR2 is SQIVND (reference sequence). The CDR3 here is CASFQPGLSKLAFF. Written as DNA, the CDR3 is TGTGCCAGTTTCCAACCGGGACTCTCTAAACTAGCTTTCTTT.